Presented here are 22 T cell receptor beta chains from one specimen sequenced in a study of T-cell reconstitution after alpha-beta-depleted transplantation in children. Unique molecular identifiers were incorporated when the TCRbeta library was constructed. TCRdb passed the PCR reads through MiXCR, listing each CDR3 protein once. The data show over 150,000 distinct CDR3 sequences, about 7% seen once. The sequenced sample was PBMCs, obtained before TCRalphabeta/CD19-depleted stem cell transplant. The receptor source for this set is a boy between 2 and 10 years old with acute lymphoblastic leukemia, due to receive a stem cell transplant.

This clonotype was recorded a few times. The chain carries TRBV28 and TRBJ1-1, with D tentatively TRBD1 (6 bases). The CDR3 runs 14 residues. CDR1 is MDHEN and CDR2 is SYDVKM in the germline V gene. V lost 3 bases, J lost 2 bases, and 10 bases lay in between. The DNA of the CDR3 is TGTGCCAGCAGTTTTCGGGACATCAACACTGAAGCTTTCTTT. Protein: CASSFRDINTEAFF.

This clonotype has only a few counts. The rearrangement joins TRBV11-2 to TRBJ2-4; the D gene is possibly TRBD2 (6 bases). The V end was cut by 4 bases, the J end by 6 bases, with 13 bases between. In germline, CDR1 is SGHAT, CDR2 FQNNGV. The CDR3 contains 14 residues. The CDR3, as DNA: TGTGCCAGCAGCTCGCCGGGAGCTATAAACATTCAGTACTTC. This sequence encodes CASSSPGAINIQYF.

The table lists this clonotype with many counts. The chain uses TRBV5-6 and TRBJ2-7, with 8 bases that match TRBD1. Per the germline V gene, CDR1 is SGHDT and CDR2 is YYEEEE. V was clipped by 0 bases and J by 3 bases; unmatched bases: 8. The CDR3 contains 16 residues. The CDR3 is CASSLVGQGKSYEQYF. The CDR3 nucleotides are TGTGCCAGCAGCTTGGTTGGACAGGGAAAGAGCTACGAGCAGTACTTC.

This clonotype came up many times. V usage is TRBV7-2 and J usage is TRBJ2-2; the match to TRBD2 covers 8 bases. CDR3 length equals 15 residues. Trimming cost V 5 bases and J 4 bases; bases outside gene matches: 6. Looked up from germline, CDR1 is SGHTA and CDR2 is FQGNSA. The chain's CDR3 is CASSQLAGGTGELFF. In DNA form, the CDR3 reads TGTGCCAGCAGCCAGCTCGCGGGGGGCACCGGGGAGCTGTTTTTT.

This clonotype appeared a few times. V gene TRBV11-2 combines with J gene TRBJ2-3, with 13 positions matching TRBD2. Germline V CDR1 and CDR2: SGHAT, FQNNGV. The junction had 13 bases not matched to a gene; V was cut back by 0 bases and J by 4 bases. This CDR3 has 20 amino acids. CDR3 sequence reads: CASSLDPLAGGPGAPDTQYF. In nucleotides, the CDR3 is TGTGCCAGCAGCTTAGACCCACTAGCGGGGGGGCCGGGGGCCCCAGATACGCAGTATTTT.

This clonotype was seen at least ten times. The genes are TRBV28 and TRBJ2-3; no clear D. Germline V gives CDR1 MDHEN, CDR2 SYDVKM. The CDR3 sequence is 14 residues long. V was clipped by 9 bases and J by 0 bases, with 13 bases between them. CDR3: CASDKGHSTDTQYF. The CDR3 nucleotides are TGTGCCAGTGATAAGGGCCATAGCACAGATACGCAGTATTTT.

This clonotype was observed a few times. The V and J genes are TRBV20-1 and TRBJ1-2; no clear D. This CDR3 is 10 amino acids long. Trimming took off 6 bases at V and 3 bases at J, with 5 bases between the two ends. The V gene's germline CDR1 is DFQATT and CDR2 SNEGSKA (reference sequence). The CDR3: CSAPHYGYTF. The CDR3 DNA follows: TGCAGTGCACCTCACTATGGCTACACCTTC.

V usage is TRBV27 and J usage is TRBJ2-5, with 10 bases identical to TRBD2. V was clipped by 6 bases and J by 3 bases; unmatched bases: 4. Germline V gene sequence: CDR1 MNHEY, CDR2 SMNVEV (reference sequence). This CDR3 region has 14 residues. In nucleotides, the CDR3 is TGTGCCAGCAGAGACAGCGGGAGGGAAGAGACCCAGTACTTC. This gives the protein CASRDSGREETQYF.

This clonotype was counted only a few times. DNA for the CDR3: TGTGCCAGCAGGACAGGGGGCAGGTACACTGAAGCTTTCTTT. Its translation is CASRTGGRYTEAFF. This sequence joins TRBV2 and TRBJ1-1, with 10 bases matching TRBD1. J lost 3 bases, V lost 6 bases, and 4 bases had no gene match. CDR3 size: 14 residues. Germline CDR1 and CDR2: SNHLY and FYNNEI.

This clonotype was seen ten or more times. The chain has TRBV7-9 and TRBJ2-2; no clear D. Germline loops: CDR1 SEHNR, CDR2 FQNEAQ (reference sequence). CDR3 length: 14 residues. Trimming stripped 5 bases from V and 5 bases from J, with 12 bases between. As DNA, the CDR3 is TGTGCCAGCAGCGGCTCCCGATGGACCGGGGAGCTGTTTTTT. Protein sequence: CASSGSRWTGELFF.

This clonotype was counted at least ten times. This chain joins TRBV12-3 or TRBV12-4 and TRBJ1-2, with 9 bases matching TRBD1. CDR3 length: 13 residues. With V trimmed by 5 bases and J by 8 bases, 6 bases remained unmatched. The CDR3 spells CASSKGQGLGYTF. The CDR3 DNA reads as TGTGCCAGCAGTAAGGGACAGGGTCTCGGCTACACCTTC.

This clonotype was seen at least ten times. The CDR3 nucleotides are TGTGCCAGCAGCTTCGGACTAGCGGTCTCCTACGAGCAGTACTTC. Translated, it gives CASSFGLAVSYEQYF. V and J are TRBV5-5 and TRBJ2-7, with TRBD2 identical over 10 bases. CDR1 is SGHKS, CDR2 YYEKEE, per germline (reference sequence). This CDR3 spans 15 amino acids. Trimming took 2 bases from V and 0 from J; bases not matched to a gene: 2.

This clonotype was seen more than once but under ten times. The genes are TRBV4-3 and TRBJ1-5, with TRBD1 matching 7 bases. Germline lookup yields CDR1 LGHNA and CDR2 YSLEER. V was clipped by 3 bases and J by 2 bases; unmatched bases: 10. This CDR3 has 17 residues. The CDR3 here is CASSQALGTEGNQPQHF. The CDR3 coding sequence is TGCGCCAGCAGCCAGGCTTTGGGGACAGAGGGCAATCAGCCCCAGCATTTT.

This clonotype was seen at least ten times. The DNA of the CDR3 is TGTGCCAGCAGCTTGGACCCCACCGGGGAGCTGTTTTTT. Amino acids: CASSLDPTGELFF. This chain uses TRBV5-4 with TRBJ2-2; no firm D call. The CDR3 contains 13 residues. The V end was cut by 0 bases, the J end by 4 bases, with 4 bases between. Looked up from germline, CDR1 is SGHNT and CDR2 is YYREEE (reference sequence).

This clonotype was detected only once. With a much larger clone just one base away, this may be a read error. This rearrangement joins TRBV5-1 to TRBJ2-7; D unresolved. CDR1 is SGHRS, CDR2 YFSETQ, per germline. The V gene lost 1 base and the J gene lost 5 bases, with 4 bases spanning the gap. The CDR3 extends over 11 amino acids. The CDR3 sequence: CASSLYDEQYF. CDR3 nucleotides: TGCGCCAGCAGCTTGTACGACGAGCAGTACTTC.

The DNA for the CDR3 is TGTGCCAGCAGTTTGGGGACAGATAGCCATAGCAATCAGCCCCAGCATTTT. Translation gives CASSLGTDSHSNQPQHF. V gene TRBV12-3 or TRBV12-4 combines with J gene TRBJ1-5; TRBD1 matches 7 bases. This CDR3 comprises 17 residues. J lost 0 bases, V lost 3 bases, and 8 bases had no gene match.

This clonotype has ten or more counts. The chain links TRBV11-2 to TRBJ2-7; the D gene is possibly TRBD2 (6 bases). Germline V gene data show CDR1 as SGHAT and CDR2 as FQNNGV. CDR3 length: 14 residues. V lost 2 bases and J 5 bases, leaving 13 bases between the germline ends. The CDR3, as DNA: TGTGCCAGCAGCTTATCCGGACTAAGCCACGAGCAGTACTTC. It is translated as CASSLSGLSHEQYF.

Many counts were recorded for this clonotype. The J gene is TRBJ2-3, the V gene TRBV29-1, with D tentatively TRBD1 (6 bases). The CDR3 loop spans 12 amino acids. Germline V gene sequence: CDR1 SQVTM, CDR2 ANQGSEA. V lost 0 bases and J 5 bases, leaving 6 bases between the germline ends. CDR3: CSVEEGGDTQYF. The CDR3 DNA follows: TGCAGCGTTGAAGAAGGGGGAGATACGCAGTATTTT.

This clonotype was observed many times. The chain uses TRBV2 and TRBJ1-5; tentatively, D is TRBD1 (6 bases). Deletions cut 6 bases from V and 0 bases from J, with 12 bases between. This CDR3 contains 15 residues. The V gene's germline CDR1 is SNHLY and CDR2 FYNNEI. The DNA of the CDR3 is TGTGCCAGCAGGGCCGACAGGAATAGCAATCAGCCCCAGCATTTT. Encoded protein: CASRADRNSNQPQHF.

The table lists this clonotype with many counts. The chain combines TRBV7-9 with TRBJ2-7, with D tentatively TRBD1 or TRBD2 (5 bases each). Between the trimmed V and J ends, which lost 5 bases and 0 bases, there was a span of 17 bases. CDR3 length: 16 amino acids. Germline V gene sequence: CDR1 SEHNR, CDR2 FQNEAQ (reference sequence). The chain's CDR3 is CASSPRGTGSSYEQYF. The CDR3 DNA reads as TGTGCCAGCAGCCCTCGTGGGACGGGAAGCTCCTACGAGCAGTACTTC.

This clonotype was seen repeatedly, ten times or more. The chain joins TRBV5-1 to TRBJ2-7, with a weak D call TRBD2 (5 bases). The CDR3 has 14 amino acids. CDR1 is SGHRS and CDR2 is YFSETQ in the germline V gene. The V gene lost 5 bases and the J gene lost 4 bases, with 16 bases spanning the gap. CDR3 nucleotides: TGCGCCAGCAGGGAGGCAGATTACCCGTACGAGCAGTACTTC. Its protein product is CASREADYPYEQYF.

This clonotype showed up just a few times. The J gene is TRBJ2-3, the V gene TRBV18, with 7 bases lining up with TRBD1. CDR3 length: 17 residues. Per germline, CDR1 KGHSH and CDR2 LQKENI. Trimming removed 6 bases from V and 0 bases from J; junction bases left unmatched: 12. The CDR3 loop is CASSPRDSDTSTDTQYF. CDR3 in DNA: TGTGCCAGCTCGCCCCGGGACAGTGACACTAGCACAGATACGCAGTATTTT. Together with reference TRBV18 and TRBJ2-3, the CDR3 gives the full variable domain: NAGVMQNPRHLVRRRGQEARLRCSPMKGHSHVYWYRQLPEEGLKFMVYLQKENIIDESGMPKERFSAEFPKEGPSILRIQQVVRGDSAAYFCASSPRDSDTSTDTQYFGPGTRLTVL.